This TCR beta chain was identified during a study of blood T cell repertoires in COVID-19. On the study more broadly: In each case, the material was cDNA or gDNA derived from T cells, B-cell-depleted T cells, or PBMCs.

From germline, CDR1 is MGHRA and CDR2 YSYEKL. The CDR3 spans 18 residues. Trimming stripped 0 bases from V and 0 bases from J, with 15 bases between. Enrolled during active infection, Seattle patients were then followed longitudinally. The count of this clone is one. Clones were sequenced by immunoSEQ multiplex PCR, and TCRdb holds only the in-frame ones, with some missing. This table holds tens of thousands of clones, about four fifths found once. This chain links TRBV4-1 with TRBJ1-5; no firm D call. The TCR comes from a man between 65 and 79 years old with COVID-19, enrolled during active disease. Sequencing was performed on peripheral blood. This CDR3 is CASSQDSGESYSNQPQHF. DNA for the CDR3: TGCGCCAGCAGCCAAGATTCCGGGGAATCATATAGCAATCAGCCCCAGCATTTT.